One sample yielded the 3 T cell receptor beta chains listed below, sequenced in a study of vaccination and CD4 T cells after COVID-19. Sequencing of cultured CD4+ T cell DNA used the Oncomine TCR Beta short-read assay. TCRdb called the PCR reads again in MiXCR, with one record for every CDR3 protein. Among 15,000 to 20,000 distinct CDR3 sequences listed, around half were seen once. These receptors have no identified antigens. Specified treatment: roughly ten-day PBMC culture with coronavirus spike peptide pools or control peptides (ViraFEST assay). The starting material was CD4+ T cells from blood, cultured in vitro, obtained after SARS-CoV-2 vaccination. The receptor set was obtained from a human donor who had recovered from COVID-19.

This clonotype was recorded a few times. The J gene is TRBJ1-6, the V gene TRBV20-1; D is uncertain. From germline, CDR1 is DFQATT and CDR2 SNEGSKA (reference sequence). CDR3 length equals 16 residues. V lost 0 bases, J lost 5 bases, and 14 bases lay in between. The CDR3 reads CSAREAGIKNNSPLHF. CDR3 DNA sequence: TGCAGTGCTAGAGAGGCCGGCATAAAAAATAATTCACCCCTCCACTTT.

This rearrangement joins TRBV28 to TRBJ1-2; 10 bases are shared with TRBD1. This CDR3 contains 16 residues. V trimming: 8 bases; J trimming: 2 bases; junction bases outside the gene matches: 11. In germline, CDR1 is MDHEN, CDR2 SYDVKM. The CDR3 bases are TGTGCCAGCCGCACACCACCGGGACAGGGGAACTATGGCTACACCTTC. This gives the protein CASRTPPGQGNYGYTF.

To note about this clonotype: At one boundary the junction diverges from the germline segment, which might be a read error. The J gene is TRBJ1-1, the V gene TRBV7-8; D is perhaps TRBD1 (6 bases). The germline gives CDR1 SGHVS, CDR2 FQNEAQ. This CDR3 has 14 amino acids. As DNA, the CDR3 is TGTGCCAGCAGTTTAGGGGGGCAAGTTAGTGAAGCTTTCTTT. It encodes CASSLGGQVSEAFF.